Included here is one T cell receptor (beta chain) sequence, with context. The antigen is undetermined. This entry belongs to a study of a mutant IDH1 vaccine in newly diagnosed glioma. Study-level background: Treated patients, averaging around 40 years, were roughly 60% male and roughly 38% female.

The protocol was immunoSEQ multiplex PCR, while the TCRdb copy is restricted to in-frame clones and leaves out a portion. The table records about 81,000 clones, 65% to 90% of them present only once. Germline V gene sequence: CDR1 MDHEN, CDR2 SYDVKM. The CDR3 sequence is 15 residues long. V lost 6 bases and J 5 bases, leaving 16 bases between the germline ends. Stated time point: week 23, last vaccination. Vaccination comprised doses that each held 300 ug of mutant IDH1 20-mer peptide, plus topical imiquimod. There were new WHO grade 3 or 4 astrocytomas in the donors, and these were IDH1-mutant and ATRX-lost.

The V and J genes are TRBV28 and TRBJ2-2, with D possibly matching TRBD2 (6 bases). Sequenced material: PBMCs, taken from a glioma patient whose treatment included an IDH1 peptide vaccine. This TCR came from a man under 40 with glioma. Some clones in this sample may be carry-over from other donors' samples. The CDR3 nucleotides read TGTGCCAGCAGCCATAACCCCCTAGCGACCGGGGAGCTGTTTTTT. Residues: CASSHNPLATGELFF.